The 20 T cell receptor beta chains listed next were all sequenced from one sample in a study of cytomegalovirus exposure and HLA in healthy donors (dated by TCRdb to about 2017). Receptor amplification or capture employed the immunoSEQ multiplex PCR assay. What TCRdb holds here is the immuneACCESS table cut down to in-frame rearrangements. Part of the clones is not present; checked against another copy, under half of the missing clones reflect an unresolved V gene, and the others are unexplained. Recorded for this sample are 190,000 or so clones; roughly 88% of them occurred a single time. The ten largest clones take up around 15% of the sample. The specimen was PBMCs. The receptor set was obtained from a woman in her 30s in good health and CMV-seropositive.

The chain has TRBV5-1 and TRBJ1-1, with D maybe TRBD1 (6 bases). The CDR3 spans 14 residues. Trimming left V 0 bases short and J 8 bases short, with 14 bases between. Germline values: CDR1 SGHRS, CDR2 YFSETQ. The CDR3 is CASSLGGQGEEAFF. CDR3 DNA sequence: TGCGCCAGCAGCTTGGGGGGACAAGGGGAGGAAGCTTTCTTT.

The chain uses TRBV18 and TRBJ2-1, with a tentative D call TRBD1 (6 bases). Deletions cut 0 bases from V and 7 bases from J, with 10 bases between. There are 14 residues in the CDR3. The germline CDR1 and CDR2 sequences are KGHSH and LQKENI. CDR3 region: CASSPPGRGNEQFF. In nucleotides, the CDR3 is TGTGCCAGCTCACCACCGGGCAGGGGAAATGAGCAGTTCTTC. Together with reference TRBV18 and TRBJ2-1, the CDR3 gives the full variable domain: NAGVMQNPRHLVRRRGQEARLRCSPMKGHSHVYWYRQLPEEGLKFMVYLQKENIIDESGMPKERFSAEFPKEGPSILRIQQVVRGDSAAYFCASSPPGRGNEQFFGPGTRLTVL.

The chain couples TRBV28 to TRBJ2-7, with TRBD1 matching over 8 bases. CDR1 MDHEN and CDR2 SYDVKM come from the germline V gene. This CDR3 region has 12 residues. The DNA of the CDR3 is TGTGCTGTACGGGGCAGGGGGCCTCACTTACTGGTC. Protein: CAVRGRGPHLLV.

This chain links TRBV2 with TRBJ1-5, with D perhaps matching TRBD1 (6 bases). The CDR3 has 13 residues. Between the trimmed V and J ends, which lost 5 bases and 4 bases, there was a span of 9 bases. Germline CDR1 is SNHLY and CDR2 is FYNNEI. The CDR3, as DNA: TGTGCCAGCAGTAACCAGGGGAATCAGCCCCAGCATTTT. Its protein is CASSNQGNQPQHF.

The CDR3 coding sequence is TGTGCCAGCAGGTGGATGGCTAGCGGCACAGATACGCAGTATTTT. Translation: CASRWMASGTDTQYF. The chain uses TRBV6-1 and TRBJ2-3; D is possibly TRBD2 (6 bases). V lost 6 bases and J lost 1, with 14 bases in between. Germline-derived CDR1 and CDR2 are MNHNS and SASEGT. CDR3 length: 15 residues.

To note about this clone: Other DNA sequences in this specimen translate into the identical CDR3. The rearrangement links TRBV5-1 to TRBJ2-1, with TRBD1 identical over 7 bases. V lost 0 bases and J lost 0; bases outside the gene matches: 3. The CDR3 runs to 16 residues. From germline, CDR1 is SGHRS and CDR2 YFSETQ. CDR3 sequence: CASSLEAGGSYNEQFF. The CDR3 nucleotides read TGCGCCAGCAGCTTGGAGGCAGGGGGCTCCTACAATGAGCAGTTCTTC.

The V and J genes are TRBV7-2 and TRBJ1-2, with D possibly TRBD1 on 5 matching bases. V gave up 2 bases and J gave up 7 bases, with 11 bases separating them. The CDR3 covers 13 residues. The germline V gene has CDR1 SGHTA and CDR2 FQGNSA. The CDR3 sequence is CASSLWQGRGYTF. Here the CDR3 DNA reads TGTGCCAGCAGCTTATGGCAGGGCCGTGGCTACACCTTC.

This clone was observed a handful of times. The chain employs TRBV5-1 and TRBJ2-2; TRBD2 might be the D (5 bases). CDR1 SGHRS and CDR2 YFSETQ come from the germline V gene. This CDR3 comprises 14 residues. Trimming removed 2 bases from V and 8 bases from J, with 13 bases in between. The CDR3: CASSFGPEGGELFF. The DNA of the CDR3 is TGCGCCAGCAGCTTCGGGCCTGAGGGAGGGGAGCTGTTTTTT. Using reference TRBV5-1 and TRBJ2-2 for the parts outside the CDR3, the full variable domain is KAGVTQTPRYLIKTRGQQVTLSCSPISGHRSVSWYQQTPGQGLQFLFEYFSETQRNKGNFPGRFSGRQFSNSRSEMNVSTLELGDSALYLCASSFGPEGGELFFGEGSRLTVL.

The CDR3 DNA sequence: TGCAGCGTTGACAGGCAGGGTTCCCACGAGCAGTACTTC. Translating it yields CSVDRQGSHEQYF. This chain links TRBV29-1 with TRBJ2-7; D may be TRBD1 (5 bases). The V gene's germline CDR1 is SQVTM and CDR2 ANQGSEA. The CDR3 covers 13 residues. Trimming pared 3 bases from V and 5 bases from J, leaving 14 bases between.

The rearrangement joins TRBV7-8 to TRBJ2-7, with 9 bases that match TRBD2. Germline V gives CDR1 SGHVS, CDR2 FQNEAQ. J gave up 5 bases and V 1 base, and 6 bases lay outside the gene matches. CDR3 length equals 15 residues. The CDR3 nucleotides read TGTGCCAGCAGCTTAGGCGCTAGCGGGACCCACGAGCAGTACTTC. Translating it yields CASSLGASGTHEQYF. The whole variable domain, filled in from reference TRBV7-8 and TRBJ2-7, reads GAGVSQSPRYKVAKRGQDVALRCDPISGHVSLFWYQQALGQGPEFLTYFQNEAQLDKSGLPSDRFFAERPEGSVSTLKIQRTQQEDSAVYLCASSLGASGTHEQYFGPGTRLTVT.

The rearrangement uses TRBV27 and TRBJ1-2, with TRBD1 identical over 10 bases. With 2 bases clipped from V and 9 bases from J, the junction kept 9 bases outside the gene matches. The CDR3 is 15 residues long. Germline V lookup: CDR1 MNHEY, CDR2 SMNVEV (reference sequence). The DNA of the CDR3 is TGTGCCAGCAGTTTAGATGGGACAGGGGTTTATAGCTACACCTTC. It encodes CASSLDGTGVYSYTF.

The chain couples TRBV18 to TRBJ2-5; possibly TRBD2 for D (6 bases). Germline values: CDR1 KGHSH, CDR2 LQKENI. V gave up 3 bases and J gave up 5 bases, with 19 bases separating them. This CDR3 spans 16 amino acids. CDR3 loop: CASSPEGGAWVETQYF. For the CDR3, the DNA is TGTGCCAGCTCACCGGAAGGAGGGGCATGGGTGGAGACCCAGTACTTC.

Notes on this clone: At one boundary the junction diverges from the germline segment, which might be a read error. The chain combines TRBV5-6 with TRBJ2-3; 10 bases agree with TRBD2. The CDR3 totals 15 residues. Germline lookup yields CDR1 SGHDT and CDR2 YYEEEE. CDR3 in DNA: TGTGCCAGCACCTTGGCTAGCGGGAGCCCAGATACGCAGTATTTT. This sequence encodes CASTLASGSPDTQYF.

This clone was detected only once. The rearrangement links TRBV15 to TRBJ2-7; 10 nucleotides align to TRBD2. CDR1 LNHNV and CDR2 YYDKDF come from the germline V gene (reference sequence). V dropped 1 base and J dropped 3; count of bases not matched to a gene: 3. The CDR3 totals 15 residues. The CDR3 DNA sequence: TGTGCCACCAGCAGAGGGACTAGCGGTAACTACGAGCAGTACTTC. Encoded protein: CATSRGTSGNYEQYF.

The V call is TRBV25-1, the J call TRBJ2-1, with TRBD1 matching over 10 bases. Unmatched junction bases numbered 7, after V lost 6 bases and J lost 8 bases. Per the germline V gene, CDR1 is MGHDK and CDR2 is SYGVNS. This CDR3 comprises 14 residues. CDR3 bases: TGTGCCAGCAGAGGGACAGGGGCATTCCATGAGCAGTTCTTC. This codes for CASRGTGAFHEQFF.

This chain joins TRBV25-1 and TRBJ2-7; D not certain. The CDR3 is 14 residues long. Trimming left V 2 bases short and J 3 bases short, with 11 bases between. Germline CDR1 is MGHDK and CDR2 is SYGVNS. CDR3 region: CASSEGSTIYEQYF. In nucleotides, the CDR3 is TGTGCCAGCAGTGAAGGTAGCACCATCTACGAGCAGTACTTC.

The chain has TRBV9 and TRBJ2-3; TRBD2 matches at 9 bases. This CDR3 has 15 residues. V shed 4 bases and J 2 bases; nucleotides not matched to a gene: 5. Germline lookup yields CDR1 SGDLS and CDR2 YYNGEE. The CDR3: CASSSLAGITDTQYF. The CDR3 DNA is TGTGCCAGCAGCTCCCTAGCGGGGATCACAGATACGCAGTATTTT.

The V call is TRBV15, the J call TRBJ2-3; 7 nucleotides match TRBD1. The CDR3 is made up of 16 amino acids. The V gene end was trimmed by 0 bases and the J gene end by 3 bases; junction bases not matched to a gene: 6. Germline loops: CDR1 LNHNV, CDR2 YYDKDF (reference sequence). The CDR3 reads CATSRELTGPTDTQYF. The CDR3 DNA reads TGTGCCACCAGCAGAGAACTGACAGGGCCGACAGATACGCAGTATTTT.

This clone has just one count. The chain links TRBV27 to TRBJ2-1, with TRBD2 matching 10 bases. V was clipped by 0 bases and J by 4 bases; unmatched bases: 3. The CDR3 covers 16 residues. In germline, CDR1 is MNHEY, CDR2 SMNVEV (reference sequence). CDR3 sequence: CASSLSGTSAYNEQFF. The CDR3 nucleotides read TGTGCCAGCAGTTTATCAGGGACTAGCGCGTACAATGAGCAGTTCTTC.

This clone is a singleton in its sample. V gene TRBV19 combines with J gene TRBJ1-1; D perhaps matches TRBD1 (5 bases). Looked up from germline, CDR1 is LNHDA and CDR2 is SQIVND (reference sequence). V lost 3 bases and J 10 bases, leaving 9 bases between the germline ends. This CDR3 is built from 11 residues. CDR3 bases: TGTGCCAGTAGTATTCGGGACTTAGCTTTCTTT. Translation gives CASSIRDLAFF.